One TCR beta chain is described in this entry. The target antigen is unknown. CDR1 and CDR2 from the germline V gene are LGHNA and YSLEER. The CDR3 loop spans 17 amino acids. The V and J ends lost 4 bases and 0 bases respectively, with 18 bases between them. The sample is drawn from a study of T cell responses to AZD1222 COVID-19 vaccine. Study results and limitations: Among AZD1222 vaccinees, only six were seropositive at baseline. Distributed over spike, vaccine-associated CD4 TCRs predominated at 160-218 and 743-854.

Only in-frame clones appear in the TCRdb table, and some are missing; sequencing was by immunoSEQ multiplex PCR. The sample contains about 140,000 clones, 85% to 90% of which appear only once. The rearrangement joins TRBV4-3 to TRBJ1-1; no firm D call. The receptor's source is an adult in good health. The sample here was peripheral blood, taken on day 0 of AZD1222 vaccination. The CDR3 sequence is CASSPPGKRKVNTEAFF. CDR3 bases: TGCGCCAGCAGCCCCCCCGGGAAGAGGAAGGTGAACACTGAAGCTTTCTTT.